This T cell receptor (beta chain) comes out of a study of blood T cell repertoires in COVID-19. From germline, CDR1 is LGHNA and CDR2 YSLEER. V was shortened by 0 bases and J by 2 bases, with 11 bases between the two germline ends. The CDR3 loop spans 17 amino acids. Profiled with immunoSEQ multiplex PCR; TCRdb holds only in-frame clones, not every one. Among just over 250,000 clones listed, around 86% were seen once. Material: peripheral blood. This receptor was identified in a middle-aged man who had recovered from COVID-19. The chain couples TRBV4-3 to TRBJ2-6, with D perhaps matching TRBD1 (6 bases). The DNA of the CDR3 is TGCGCCAGCAGCCAAGACCCCAGGGGAGCTGGGGCCAACGTCCTGACTTTC. This translates into CASSQDPRGAGANVLTF.